This TCR beta chain is from a study of T cell responses to AZD1222 COVID-19 vaccine. A word on this clone: Its antigen is not identified.

Regarding the study as a whole: Donors were chiefly white British, with a greater number of females, and clonal diversity was perhaps underestimated. Only 5 or 6 people who got AZD1222 tested seropositive at baseline. Vaccine-related CD4 TCRs covered spike, predominating at 160-218 and 743-854.

Produced via immunoSEQ multiplex PCR; TCRdb's table is partial and in-frame only. This table has about 150,000 clones, 70% to 90% appearing once. V was clipped by 5 bases and J by 13 bases, with 15 bases between them. This CDR3 spans 13 amino acids. Germline V gives CDR1 SGHTA, CDR2 FQGNSA. The V gene is TRBV7-2, the J gene TRBJ1-6, with a tentative D call TRBD1 (6 bases). The sequence derives from an adult who had recovered from COVID-19. Here the sequenced sample was peripheral blood, taken after recovery from COVID-19. CDR3 loop: CASSPDYRAPLHF. DNA of the CDR3: TGTGCCAGCAGCCCAGATTACAGGGCCCCCCTCCACTTT.